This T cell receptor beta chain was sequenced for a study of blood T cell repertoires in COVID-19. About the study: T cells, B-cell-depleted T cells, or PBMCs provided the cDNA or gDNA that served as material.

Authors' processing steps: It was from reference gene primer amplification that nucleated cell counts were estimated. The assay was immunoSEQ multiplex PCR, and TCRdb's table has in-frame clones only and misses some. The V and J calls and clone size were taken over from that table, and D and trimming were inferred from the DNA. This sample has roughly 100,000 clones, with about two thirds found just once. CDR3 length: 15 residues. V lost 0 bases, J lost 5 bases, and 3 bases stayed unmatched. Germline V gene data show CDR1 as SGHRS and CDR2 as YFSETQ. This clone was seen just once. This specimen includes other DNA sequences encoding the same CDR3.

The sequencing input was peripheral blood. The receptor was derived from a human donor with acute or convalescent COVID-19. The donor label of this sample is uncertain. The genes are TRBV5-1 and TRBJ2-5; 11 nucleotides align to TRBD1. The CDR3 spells CASSLAGTGGETQYF. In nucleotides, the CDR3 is TGCGCCAGCAGCTTGGCGGGGACAGGGGGGGAGACCCAGTACTTC.